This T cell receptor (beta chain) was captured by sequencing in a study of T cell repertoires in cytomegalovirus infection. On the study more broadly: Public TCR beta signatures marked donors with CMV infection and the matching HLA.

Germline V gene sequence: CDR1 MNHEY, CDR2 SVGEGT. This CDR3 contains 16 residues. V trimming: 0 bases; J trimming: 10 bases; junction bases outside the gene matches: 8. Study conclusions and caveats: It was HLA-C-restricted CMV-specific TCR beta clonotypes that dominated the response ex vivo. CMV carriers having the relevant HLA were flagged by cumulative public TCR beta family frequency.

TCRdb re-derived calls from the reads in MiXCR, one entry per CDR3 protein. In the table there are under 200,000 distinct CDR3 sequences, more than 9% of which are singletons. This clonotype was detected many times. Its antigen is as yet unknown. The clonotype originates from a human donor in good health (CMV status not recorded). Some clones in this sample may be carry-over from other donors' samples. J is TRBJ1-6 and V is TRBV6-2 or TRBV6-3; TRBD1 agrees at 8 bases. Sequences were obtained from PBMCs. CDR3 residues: CASSYSGGQVGSPLHF. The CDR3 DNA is TGTGCCAGCAGTTACTCCGGGGGACAGGTTGGCTCACCCCTCCACTTT.